Listed below are T cell receptor beta chains from one sample, sequenced in a study of blood T cell repertoires in COVID-19. Clones were read by immunoSEQ multiplex PCR, and TCRdb kept only the in-frame ones, dropping some. Seen here are fewer than 400,000 clones, around four fifths observed once, and the top ten hold about 3%. What was sequenced was peripheral blood. The receptor source for this set is a young man with active or convalescent COVID-19. Each CDR3 is given with its conserved first and last residue.

TRBJ1-6 | TRBV7-2 | CASSFLDSPLHF
TRBJ1-5 | TRBV28 | CASSLWSGKGIQPQHF
TRBJ2-3 | TRBV7-6 | CASSTGLLTDTQYF
TRBJ2-7 | TRBV11-2 | CASSLDSYEQYF
TRBJ2-1 | TRBV5-1 | CASSLDGSGGNEQFF
TRBJ2-3 | TRBV3-1/TRBV3-2 | CASSLEGLSTDTQYF
TRBJ1-5 | TRBV24-1 | CATQEAGREQPQHF
TRBJ1-5 | TRBV4-3 | CASSQGDRPNQPQHF
TRBJ2-7 | TRBV18 | CASSPGLARSYEQYF
TRBJ2-7 | TRBV30 | CAWSQGTGPYEQYF
TRBJ2-5 | TRBV6-5 | CASSYGGSNFQETQYF
TRBJ1-6 | TRBV7-9 | CASSSRDRPNSPLHF
TRBJ2-1 | TRBV7-3 | CASSRNRGDYNEQFF
TRBJ2-4 | TRBV4-1 | CASSQDLGFLAKNIQYF
TRBJ1-1 | TRBV30 | CAWSVRWGGMNTEAFF
TRBJ2-3 | TRBV24-1 | CATADTSGSRDTQYF
TRBJ1-4 | TRBV9 | CASSGGTVNEKLFF
TRBJ2-7 | TRBV11-2 | CASSPWRDEQYF
TRBJ1-1 | TRBV14 | CASSQGWTGRSFTF
TRBJ1-3 | TRBV5-1 | CASSEGDSGNTIYF